This T cell receptor (beta chain) was sequenced in a study of early T cells in non-severe SARS-CoV-2 infection. Across the study: Bulk RNA from unsorted whole blood was sequenced; chains were unpaired.

As concerns this clonotype: Its matching antigen is unknown.

Germline lookup yields CDR1 LGHDT and CDR2 YNNKEL (reference sequence). The CDR3 loop spans 13 amino acids. Between the trimmed V and J ends, which lost 7 bases and 0 bases, there was a span of 10 bases. General observations from the study: Sequences matched to VDJdb favored anti-spike CD8 responses, while private and CD4 specificities were missed.

Individual cDNA molecules carried attached unique molecular identifiers. TCRdb reanalysed the 5' RACE reads using MiXCR and keeps one entry per CDR3 protein. Seen here are 55,000 to 70,000 distinct CDR3 sequences, about 12% observed once, and the top ten hold under 2%. The clonotype was recovered from an adult who was a healthcare worker with PCR-confirmed SARS-CoV-2 infection or an uninfected control (not recorded which). This sequence joins TRBV3-1 and TRBJ2-7; D is unclear. Sequenced material: whole blood. This chain's CDR3 is CASTTAPSYEQYF. CDR3 DNA sequence: TGTGCCAGCACCACGGCACCCTCCTACGAGCAGTACTTC.